Presented here are 3 T cell receptor beta chains from one specimen sequenced in a study of cytomegalovirus exposure and HLA in healthy donors. PCR employed 60 Vbeta and 13 Jbeta primers. Sequencing used immunoSEQ multiplex PCR; TCRdb keeps in-frame clones, though not all of them. Among some 130,000 clones listed, less than 80% were seen once. The sample consisted of PBMCs. The receptor set was obtained from a female donor in good health and CMV-seropositive.

The rearrangement links TRBV5-1 to TRBJ1-5, with D possibly TRBD1 on 5 matching bases. The V gene's germline CDR1 is SGHRS and CDR2 YFSETQ. The CDR3 sequence is 14 residues long. Trimming shortened V by 4 bases and J by 4 bases, and 12 bases separated the two germline ends. DNA for the CDR3: TGCGCCAGCAGCGCAGGTGGGGGGAATCAGCCCCAGCATTTT. It codes for CASSAGGGNQPQHF. The variable domain in full, completed from reference TRBV5-1 and TRBJ1-5, reads KAGVTQTPRYLIKTRGQQVTLSCSPISGHRSVSWYQQTPGQGLQFLFEYFSETQRNKGNFPGRFSGRQFSNSRSEMNVSTLELGDSALYLCASSAGGGNQPQHFGDGTRLSIL.

The table lists this clone with a few counts. The CDR3 spells CASSLANRGQGYTF. The CDR3 DNA is TGTGCCAGCAGCTTAGCGAACAGGGGGCAGGGCTACACCTTC. V and J are TRBV7-2 and TRBJ1-2, with 9 positions matching TRBD1. This CDR3 is 14 amino acids long. V trimming: 0 bases; J trimming: 8 bases; junction bases outside the gene matches: 4. Germline V lookup: CDR1 SGHTA, CDR2 FQGNSA.

CDR3 DNA: TGTGCCAGCAGCCCAGGGACAGCCGGGGAGCTGTTTTTT. Amino acids: CASSPGTAGELFF. This chain connects TRBV7-2 to TRBJ2-2; 7 nucleotides line up with TRBD1. V was clipped by 5 bases and J by 6 bases; unmatched bases: 3. The CDR3 loop spans 13 amino acids. CDR1 and CDR2 from the germline V gene are SGHTA and FQGNSA.